This paragraph covers one TCR beta chain sequence. Assay used: immunoSEQ multiplex PCR; TCRdb lists only in-frame clones, some missing. The data show 25,000 to 35,000 clones, roughly 90% seen once. The germline V and J ends were trimmed by 2 bases and 4 bases, with 7 bases remaining between them. The CDR3 is made up of 12 amino acids. Germline V gives CDR1 SGHDT, CDR2 YYEEEE. This entry belongs to a study of T cell changes during pregnancy in multiple sclerosis. The source of this sequence is a female donor with multiple sclerosis, enrolled in a pregnancy study. Sequencing used CD8+ T cells from peripheral blood mononuclear cells, obtained in the second trimester of pregnancy. V and J are TRBV5-6 and TRBJ2-7; maybe TRBD1 (5 bases). The CDR3 loop reads CASSFQGYEQYF. The CDR3, as DNA: TGTGCCAGCAGCTTCCAGGGTTACGAGCAGTACTTC.